These 17 T cell receptor beta chains were all obtained from the same sample, sequenced in a study of OX40 agonist ivuxolimab in advanced cancers. Sequencing used immunoSEQ multiplex PCR; TCRdb keeps in-frame clones, though not all of them. The sample holds tens of thousands of clones, about 88% seen once. The starting material was CD4+ or CD8+ T cells sorted from blood, obtained in a trial of the OX40 agonist ivuxolimab. The receptors derive from an adult with an advanced solid tumor such as melanoma, head and neck, liver or kidney cancer.

This chain uses TRBV7-2 with TRBJ1-5; tentatively, D is TRBD1 (5 bases). Germline V CDR1 and CDR2: SGHTA, FQGNSA. CDR3 length: 15 amino acids. V lost 4 bases and J 0 bases, leaving 10 bases between the germline ends. CDR3 region: CASSSRGGSNQPQHF. The CDR3 region has the DNA TGTGCCAGCAGCTCCCGGGGCGGTAGCAATCAGCCCCAGCATTTT.

J is TRBJ1-4 and V is TRBV18; 9 bases line up with TRBD1. The ends lost 7 bases at V and 5 bases at J; junction bases unmatched: 8. The CDR3 sequence is 15 residues long. Germline V gene sequence: CDR1 KGHSH, CDR2 LQKENI. The CDR3 is CASLPTGTGNEKLFF. As DNA, the CDR3 is TGTGCCAGCTTACCCACCGGGACAGGGAATGAAAAACTGTTTTTT.

The V gene is TRBV28, the J gene TRBJ2-1, with 7 bases lining up with TRBD1. V lost 5 bases and J lost 5; bases outside the gene matches: 0. In germline, CDR1 is MDHEN, CDR2 SYDVKM. This CDR3 contains 12 residues. CDR3 residues: CASSTGDNEQFF. The CDR3, as DNA: TGTGCCAGCAGTACAGGGGACAATGAGCAGTTCTTC.

V usage is TRBV28 and J usage is TRBJ2-1, with D perhaps TRBD2 (6 bases). The V gene's germline CDR1 is MDHEN and CDR2 SYDVKM. V was trimmed by 6 bases and J by 6 bases, leaving 18 bases between them. CDR3 size: 15 residues. The CDR3 DNA follows: TGTGCCAGCAGAGCAACGGGACTGAATTTCAATGAGCAGTTCTTC. It specifies CASRATGLNFNEQFF.

V and J are TRBV9 and TRBJ2-7, with D maybe TRBD1 (7 bases). Trimming cost V 3 bases and J 2 bases, with 15 bases left between them. CDR3 length: 15 residues. Germline V CDR1 and CDR2: SGDLS, YYNGEE. The CDR3 spells CASSGGDSRTYEQYF. CDR3 coding DNA: TGTGCCAGCAGCGGCGGGGACAGCCGAACCTACGAGCAGTACTTC.

The V and J genes are TRBV4-1 and TRBJ2-2; TRBD2 matches 14 bases. V was pared by 2 bases and J by 1 base, with 3 bases of the junction left unmatched. Germline CDR1 is MGHRA and CDR2 is YSYEKL. This CDR3 region has 18 residues. CDR3 loop: CASSQSGTSGRNTGELFF. As DNA, the CDR3 is TGCGCCAGCAGCCAATCCGGGACTAGCGGGAGGAACACCGGGGAGCTGTTTTTT.

V gene TRBV18 combines with J gene TRBJ2-7; TRBD2 agrees at 8 bases. The CDR3 is made up of 13 amino acids. Per the germline V gene, CDR1 is KGHSH and CDR2 is LQKENI. V shed 4 bases and J 6 bases; nucleotides not matched to a gene: 5. The CDR3 reads CASSQSGSREQYF. CDR3 bases: TGTGCCAGCTCACAGAGCGGGAGTCGCGAGCAGTACTTC. Filled out from reference TRBV18 and TRBJ2-7, the complete variable domain reads NAGVMQNPRHLVRRRGQEARLRCSPMKGHSHVYWYRQLPEEGLKFMVYLQKENIIDESGMPKERFSAEFPKEGPSILRIQQVVRGDSAAYFCASSQSGSREQYFGPGTRLTVT.

V and J are TRBV29-1 and TRBJ1-2; 9 bases line up with TRBD1. V shed 5 bases and J 5 bases; nucleotides not matched to a gene: 12. Germline V CDR1 and CDR2: SQVTM, ANQGSEA. This CDR3 has 15 amino acids. The CDR3 region is CSVQTTGTGIYGYTF. In DNA, the CDR3 is TGCAGCGTTCAAACGACCGGGACAGGGATTTATGGCTACACCTTC.

The rearrangement links TRBV5-5 to TRBJ2-1; D possibly matches TRBD1 or TRBD2 (5 bases each). The germline V and J ends were trimmed by 4 bases and 13 bases, with 21 bases remaining between them. The CDR3 covers 14 residues. Germline V gene lookup returns CDR1 SGHKS and CDR2 YYEKEE (reference sequence). CDR3 region: CASSPGGRGDYQFF. CDR3 sequence (DNA): TGTGCCAGCAGCCCCGGAGGTCGGGGCGACTACCAGTTCTTC.

The gene calls are TRBV19 and TRBJ2-7; 8 bases match TRBD2. Germline CDR1 is LNHDA and CDR2 is SQIVND (reference sequence). There are 16 residues in the CDR3. After removal of 5 bases from V and 0 bases from J, the junction contained 9 bases not matched to a gene. The chain's CDR3 is CASSSPGRGNSYEQYF. CDR3 nucleotides: TGTGCCAGTAGTTCTCCCGGGAGGGGGAACTCCTACGAGCAGTACTTC.

This chain connects TRBV27 to TRBJ2-1, with 10 bases fitting TRBD1. The CDR3 spans 15 residues. J lost 8 bases, V lost 8 bases, and 12 bases had no gene match. The germline V gene has CDR1 MNHEY and CDR2 SMNVEV (reference sequence). CDR3 nucleotides: TGTGCCAGCCGCGCCCCGGGACAGGGGATAGATGAGCAGTTCTTC. This encodes CASRAPGQGIDEQFF.

The V call is TRBV5-1, the J call TRBJ1-3; D is unresolved. Germline CDR1 and CDR2: SGHRS and YFSETQ. The V end was cut by 0 bases, the J end by 8 bases, with 15 bases between. This CDR3 has 15 residues. This chain's CDR3 is CASSLGLGRPDTIYF. The CDR3, as DNA: TGCGCCAGCAGCTTGGGGTTAGGGCGACCGGACACCATATATTTT.

J is TRBJ1-2 and V is TRBV7-2; D is unresolved. This CDR3 is 13 amino acids long. Trimming left V 0 bases short and J 8 bases short, with 10 bases between. CDR1 and CDR2 from the germline V gene are SGHTA and FQGNSA. The CDR3 sequence is CASSLAQLTGYTF. The CDR3 bases are TGTGCCAGCAGCTTAGCCCAGCTTACCGGCTACACCTTC.

The rearrangement uses TRBV5-8 and TRBJ1-5; a possible D gene is TRBD1 (5 bases). In germline, CDR1 is SGHTS, CDR2 YDEGEE. CDR3 length: 13 residues. Trimming took 1 base from V and 4 from J, leaving 6 bases between them. The CDR3 protein is CASSLRGNQPQHF. The CDR3 nucleotides read TGTGCCAGCAGCTTGCGGGGGAATCAGCCCCAGCATTTT.

This sequence joins TRBV28 and TRBJ2-3, with 12 bases that match TRBD2. V lost 6 bases, J lost 3 bases, and 4 bases stayed unmatched. This CDR3 contains 15 residues. Germline CDR1 is MDHEN and CDR2 is SYDVKM. This CDR3 is CASSSGTSGTDTQYF. The DNA for the CDR3 is TGTGCCAGCAGCTCAGGGACTAGCGGGACAGATACGCAGTATTTT.

Turning to this clone: A read error may account for a junction end that differs from germline. This chain joins TRBV7-2 and TRBJ2-3, with 11 bases matching TRBD2. Germline CDR1 SGHTA, CDR2 FQGNSA. This CDR3 contains 12 residues. In nucleotides, the CDR3 is TGTGCCAGCAGCATAGGACTAGCGGGCCCCATTTTT. This sequence encodes CASSIGLAGPIF.

This clone was detected a few times. The J gene is TRBJ2-7, the V gene TRBV4-3, with 8 nucleotides matching TRBD2. The germline V gene has CDR1 LGHNA and CDR2 YSLEER. There are 16 residues in the CDR3. Germline trimming cut 4 bases from V and 2 bases from J; bases unmatched to any gene: 10. The CDR3, as DNA: TGCGCCAGCAGCCCCAGCGGGAGTTTGGCAACCTACGAGCAGTACTTC. Its protein is CASSPSGSLATYEQYF.